Listed below are T cell receptor beta chains from one sample, sequenced in a study of cytomegalovirus exposure and HLA in healthy donors. Clones were sequenced by immunoSEQ multiplex PCR, and TCRdb holds only the in-frame ones, with some missing. The data show 59,000 or so clones, with roughly 89% seen just once and over 12% held by the top ten. The sample taken for sequencing was PBMCs. Receptors originate from a woman aged 18-29 years in good health and CMV-seronegative. The CDR3 runs from the conserved cysteine through the conserved F or W. D genes are given only for firm matches. Size is stated for part of the rows, as once, few or many counts, or as a class when the clone is expanded.

j_call v_call d_call clone_size cdr3_aa cdr3_nt
TRBJ1-5 TRBV6-1 . . CASTFSDRNQPQHF TGTGCCAGCACTTTCAGCGATAGAAATCAGCCCCAGCATTTT
TRBJ1-2 TRBV5-4 . once CASTREDGGRYGYTF TGTGCCAGCACTAGAGAGGACGGCGGGCGCTATGGCTACACCTTC
TRBJ1-5 TRBV6-5 . . CASSYFSGTPEHF TGTGCCAGCAGTTACTTCTCCGGGACACCGGAACATTTT
TRBJ1-1 TRBV30 . . CAWSVLGETEAFF TGTGCCTGGAGTGTACTCGGTGAGACTGAAGCTTTCTTT
TRBJ1-1 TRBV6-6 . . CASSYSDSSEAFF TGTGCCAGCAGTTACTCAGACAGTTCCGAAGCTTTCTTT
TRBJ2-7 TRBV19 . . CASSMLPDDYEQYF TGTGCCAGTAGTATGTTGCCAGATGACTACGAGCAGTACTTC
TRBJ2-2 TRBV19 . once CASSVWPPTGYIANTGELFF TGTGCCAGTAGTGTTTGGCCCCCGACAGGATACATCGCGAACACCGGGGAGCTGTTTTTT
TRBJ1-3 TRBV5-8 . . CASSSMRGNTIYF TGTGCCAGCAGTTCCATGAGGGGAAACACCATATATTTT
TRBJ2-2 TRBV2 . . CASSTTSITGELFF TGTGCCAGCAGTACGACTAGTATCACCGGGGAGCTGTTTTTT
TRBJ1-1 TRBV7-2 . . CASSLVSGDTEAFF TGTGCCAGCAGCTTAGTGTCCGGAGACACTGAAGCTTTCTTT
TRBJ1-1 TRBV7-9 . once CASSLATLREAFF TGTGCCAGCAGCTTGGCCACCCTGCGGGAAGCTTTCTTT
TRBJ2-7 TRBV27 TRBD2 . CASSLSGLAYYEQYF TGTGCCAGCAGTTTATCAGGACTAGCTTACTACGAGCAGTACTTC
TRBJ2-1 TRBV13 TRBD2 . CASSSVGLAGGVDNEQFF TGTGCCAGCAGCTCAGTAGGACTAGCGGGAGGAGTGGACAATGAGCAGTTCTTC
TRBJ2-7 TRBV27 TRBD2 . CASSFFPSGSSYEQYF TGTGCCAGCAGTTTTTTTCCTAGCGGGAGCTCCTACGAGCAGTACTTC
TRBJ2-7 TRBV28 TRBD2 . CASSGLAETYEQYF TGTGCCAGCAGCGGACTAGCGGAAACCTACGAGCAGTACTTC
TRBJ2-3 TRBV19 TRBD2 . CASSMGTSGTDTQYF TGTGCCAGTAGTATGGGGACTAGCGGGACAGATACGCAGTATTTT
TRBJ2-3 TRBV5-1 TRBD2 . CASSLGSAGGALDTQYF TGCGCCAGCAGCTTGGGATCAGCGGGAGGAGCTCTTGATACGCAGTATTTT
TRBJ1-2 TRBV7-8 TRBD1 . CASSPGTGGASYGYTF TGTGCCAGCAGCCCCGGGACAGGGGGCGCGAGCTATGGCTACACCTTC
TRBJ1-2 TRBV27 TRBD1 . CASSWGGGQGYGYTF TGTGCCAGCAGTTGGGGTGGGGGACAGGGATATGGCTACACCTTC
TRBJ1-4 TRBV2 . . CASSRRLGQEKLFF TGTGCCAGCAGTAGAAGGTTGGGACAAGAAAAACTGTTTTTT
TRBJ2-5 TRBV10-1 . . CASSRTLQETQYF TGCGCCAGCAGCAGGACACTACAAGAGACCCAGTACTTC
TRBJ1-1 TRBV28 . . CASSFEEREAFF TGTGCCAGCAGTTTTGAGGAAAGGGAAGCTTTCTTT
TRBJ2-2 TRBV25-1 . . CASSEGGQNGELFF TGTGCCAGCAGTGAGGGGGGGCAGAACGGGGAGCTGTTTTTT
TRBJ2-7 TRBV11-2 TRBD1 . CASRPTGAQPYEQYF TGTGCCAGCAGGCCAACAGGGGCCCAACCCTACGAGCAGTACTTC
TRBJ1-3 TRBV4-1 . . CASSQEGVLSGNTIYF TGCGCCAGCAGCCAAGAAGGGGTGCTCTCTGGAAACACCATATATTTT
TRBJ2-1 TRBV5-4 . . CASSLGASSYNEQFF TGTGCCAGCAGCTTGGGGGCAAGCTCCTACAATGAGCAGTTCTTC
TRBJ2-3 TRBV7-2 . . CASSSWVTAGMDTQYF TGTGCCAGCAGCTCCTGGGTCACAGCGGGTATGGATACGCAGTATTTT
TRBJ2-7 TRBV28 . . CASSTIRGAAYEQYF TGTGCCAGCAGTACCATTCGTGGAGCGGCCTACGAGCAGTACTTC
TRBJ1-2 TRBV13 TRBD1 . CASSLGRGLYPTF TGTGCCAGCAGCTTGGGCAGGGGGCTTTACCCCACCTTC
TRBJ1-5 TRBV19 . . CASSSSYQPQHF TGTGCCAGTAGTAGTAGTTATCAGCCCCAGCATTTT
TRBJ2-2 TRBV4-3 TRBD1 . CASSQGGDRHTGELFF TGCGCCAGCAGCCAAGGAGGGGACAGGCATACCGGGGAGCTGTTTTTT
TRBJ2-6 TRBV28 TRBD1 . CASSLTKGGVYSGANVLTF TGTGCCAGCAGTTTAACCAAAGGGGGCGTCTACTCTGGGGCCAACGTCCTGACTTTC
TRBJ1-5 TRBV6-1 . . CASSEWGSSNQPQHF TGTGCCAGCAGTGAATGGGGCAGTAGCAATCAGCCCCAGCATTTT
TRBJ2-7 TRBV7-2 . . CASSLSSGNHEQYF TGTGCCAGCAGCTTATCGTCGGGGAACCACGAGCAGTACTTC
TRBJ2-2 TRBV4-2 . . CASSQDSFRGITGELFF TGTGCCAGCAGCCAAGATTCGTTCCGGGGGATCACCGGGGAGCTGTTTTTT
TRBJ2-4 TRBV5-4 . . CASSSTSSPKNIQYF TGTGCCAGCAGCTCAACCTCTAGCCCCAAAAACATTCAGTACTTC
TRBJ2-5 TRBV6-6 TRBD1 . CASSDRGTEAQYF TGTGCCAGCAGCGACAGGGGAACAGAGGCCCAGTACTTC
TRBJ1-1 TRBV6-5 TRBD1 . CASSSRGRNTEAFF TGTGCCAGCAGTTCCAGGGGGCGCAACACTGAAGCTTTCTTT
TRBJ2-3 TRBV9 . . CASSVVGASDTQYF TGTGCCAGCAGCGTAGTGGGGGCTTCAGATACGCAGTATTTT
TRBJ1-2 TRBV13 TRBD1 once CASSRQGIDYGYTF TGTGCCAGCAGCCGACAGGGAATTGACTATGGCTACACCTTC
TRBJ1-5 TRBV7-2 . few CASSPYRDEPQHF TGTGCCAGCAGCCCCTACAGGGACGAGCCCCAGCATTTT
TRBJ2-2 TRBV30 . . CAWTAYGVNTGELFF TGTGCCTGGACCGCCTACGGGGTGAACACCGGGGAGCTGTTTTTT
TRBJ1-4 TRBV30 TRBD1 once CAWSARQGNANEKLFF TGTGCCTGGAGTGCGAGACAGGGGAACGCTAATGAAAAACTGTTTTTT
TRBJ2-1 TRBV5-1 TRBD1 . CASSVTGDSSYNEQFF TGCGCCAGCAGCGTAACAGGGGATTCCTCCTACAATGAGCAGTTCTTC
TRBJ2-7 TRBV6-6 . . CASSSHTGSSYEQYF TGTGCCAGCAGTTCGCACACTGGGAGCTCCTACGAGCAGTACTTC
TRBJ2-7 TRBV7-2 TRBD2 . CASSLRGVEQYF TGTGCCAGCAGCTTACGGGGGGTCGAGCAGTACTTC
TRBJ2-7 TRBV5-4 . . CASSLFGAGLSHF TGTGCCAGCAGCTTGTTTGGAGCGGGCCTCTCCCATTTC